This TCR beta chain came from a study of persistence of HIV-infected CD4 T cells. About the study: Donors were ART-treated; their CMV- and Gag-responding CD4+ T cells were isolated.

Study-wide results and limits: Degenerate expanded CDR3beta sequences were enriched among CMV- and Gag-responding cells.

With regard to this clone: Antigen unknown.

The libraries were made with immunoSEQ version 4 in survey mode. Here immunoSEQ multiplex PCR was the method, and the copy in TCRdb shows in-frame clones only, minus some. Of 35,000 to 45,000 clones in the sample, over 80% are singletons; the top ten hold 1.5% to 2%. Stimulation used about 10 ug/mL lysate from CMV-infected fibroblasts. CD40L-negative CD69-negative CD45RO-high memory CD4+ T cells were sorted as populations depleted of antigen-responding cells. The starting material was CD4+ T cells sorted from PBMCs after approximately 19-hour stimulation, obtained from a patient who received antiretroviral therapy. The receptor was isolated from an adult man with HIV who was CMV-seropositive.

The CDR3, as DNA: TGTGCCAGTAAGTTTGGGCGGGGTCTCAATCAGCCCCAGCATTTT. Amino acids: CASKFGRGLNQPQHF. The V gene is TRBV19, the J gene TRBJ1-5; D is unresolved. Germline values: CDR1 LNHDA, CDR2 SQIVND (reference sequence). The CDR3 consists of 15 residues. Trimming shortened V by 7 bases and J by 3 bases, and 16 bases separated the two germline ends.